The T cell receptor beta chain under discussion was sequenced for a study of cytomegalovirus exposure and HLA in healthy donors. V was cut by 2 bases and J by 5 bases, with 16 bases left in between. The CDR3 has 15 residues. Germline CDR1 is SGHTS and CDR2 is YDEGEE. The PCR had 60 Vbeta and 13 Jbeta primers. The repertoire was sequenced with immunoSEQ multiplex PCR; TCRdb's copy has only in-frame clones and lacks some. In the table there are around 180,000 clones, over 70% of which are singletons. The gene calls are TRBV5-8 and TRBJ1-2, with D uncertain. The sequencing input was PBMCs. The receptor was isolated from a man aged 25 to 40 in good health and CMV-seropositive. The CDR3 reads CASSLSGRRAYGYTF. DNA for the CDR3: TGTGCCAGCAGCTTATCAGGCCGCCGCGCGTATGGCTACACCTTC.